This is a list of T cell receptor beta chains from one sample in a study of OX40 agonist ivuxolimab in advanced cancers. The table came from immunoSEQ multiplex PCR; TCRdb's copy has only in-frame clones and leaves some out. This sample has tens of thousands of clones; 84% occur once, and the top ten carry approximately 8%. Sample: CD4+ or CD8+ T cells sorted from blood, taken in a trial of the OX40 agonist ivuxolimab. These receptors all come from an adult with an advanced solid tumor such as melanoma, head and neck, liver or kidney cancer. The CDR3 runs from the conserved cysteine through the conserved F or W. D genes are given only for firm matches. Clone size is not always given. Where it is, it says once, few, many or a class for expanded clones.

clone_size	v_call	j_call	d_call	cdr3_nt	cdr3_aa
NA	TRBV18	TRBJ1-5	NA	TGTGCCAGCTCAGGGCAGGACGAGCGTCAGCCCCAGCATTTT	CASSGQDERQPQHF
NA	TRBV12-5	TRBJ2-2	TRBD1	TGTGCTAGTGGTTTGGACACAGGGGGCACCGGGGAGCTGTTTTTT	CASGLDTGGTGELFF
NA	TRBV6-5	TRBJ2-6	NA	TGTGCCAGCATAGGGGCCAACGTCCTGACTTTC	CASIGANVLTF
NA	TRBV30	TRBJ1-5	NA	TGTGCCTGGAGGGAGGGGAGCAATCAGCCCCAGCATTTT	CAWREGSNQPQHF
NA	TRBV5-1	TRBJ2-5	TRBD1	TGCGCCAGCAGCTTGGGACAGGGATTGAAGACCCAGTACTTC	CASSLGQGLKTQYF
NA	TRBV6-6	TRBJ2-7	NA	TGTGCCAGCAGGGACGTCCCGACAGGTCGCTACGAGCAGTACTTC	CASRDVPTGRYEQYF
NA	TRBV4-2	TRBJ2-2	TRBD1	TGTGCCAGCAGCCCCGGGGGAACCGGGACAGGCGCGAACACCGGGGAGCTGTTTTTT	CASSPGGTGTGANTGELFF
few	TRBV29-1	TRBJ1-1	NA	TGCAGCGTTGATTGGGCAGGGGAAAACACTGAAGCTTTCTTT	CSVDWAGENTEAFF
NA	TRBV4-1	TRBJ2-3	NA	TGCGCCAGCAGCCAAGATCTTGATACGCAGTATTTT	CASSQDLDTQYF
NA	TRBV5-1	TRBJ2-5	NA	TGCGCCAGCAGCTTGGGAGCAGGACCCCAAGAGACCCAGTACTTC	CASSLGAGPQETQYF
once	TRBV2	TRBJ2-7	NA	TGTGCCAGCAGCATCCAGACAGGCCTCGAGCAGTACTTC	CASSIQTGLEQYF
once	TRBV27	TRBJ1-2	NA	TGTGCCAGCAGGTTCGGCGCGGGTGCTAACTATGGCTACACCTTC	CASRFGAGANYGYTF
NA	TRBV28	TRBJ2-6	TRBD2	TGTGCCAGCAGCTCCTTTGGGGAGGGAATCTCTGGGGCCAACGTCCTGACTTTC	CASSSFGEGISGANVLTF
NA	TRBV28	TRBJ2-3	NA	TGTGCCAGCAGTTACCCGCACTGGGGCACAGATACGCAGTATTTT	CASSYPHWGTDTQYF
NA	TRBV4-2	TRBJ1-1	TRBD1	TGTGCCAGCAGCCAAGGTGGCAGGGGGCGTGGAGTGAGGACTGAAGCTTTCTTT	CASSQGGRGRGVRTEAFF
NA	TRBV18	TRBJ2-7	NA	TGTGCCAGCTCTACGTCAGGGTCCTACGAGCAGTACTTC	CASSTSGSYEQYF
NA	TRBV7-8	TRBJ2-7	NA	TGTGCCAGCAGCTTACCGTTCGGCGAGCAGTACTTC	CASSLPFGEQYF
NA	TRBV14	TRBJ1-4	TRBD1	TGTGCCAGCAGCCAATCGGGACAGACCAAACTGTTTTTT	CASSQSGQTKLFF
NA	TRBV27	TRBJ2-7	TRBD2	TGTGCCAGCAGTTCCCAACCTGGACTAGCGTCGAACCAAGAGCAGTACTTC	CASSSQPGLASNQEQYF
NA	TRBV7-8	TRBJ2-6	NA	TGTGCCAGCAGCGCTAGGGACTCCCAGGGGACTGGGGCCAACGTCCTGACTTTC	CASSARDSQGTGANVLTF
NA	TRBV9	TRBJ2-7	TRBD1	TGTGCCAGCAGCGTAGGGGACAGGAACTACGAGCAGTACTTC	CASSVGDRNYEQYF
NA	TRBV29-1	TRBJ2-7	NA	TGCAGCGTTGTAGGGGACTCCTACGAGCAGTACTTC	CSVVGDSYEQYF
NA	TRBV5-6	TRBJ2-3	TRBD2	TGTGCCAGCAGCCCGCGGGGGGCCGGAAGGGGCACAGATACGCAGTATTTT	CASSPRGAGRGTDTQYF
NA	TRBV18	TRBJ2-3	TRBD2	TGTGCCAGCTCACACAAGTCTAGCGGATCCACAGATACGCAGTATTTT	CASSHKSSGSTDTQYF
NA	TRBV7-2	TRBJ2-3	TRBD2	TGTGCCAGCAGCTTTGGACTAGCGGGAGGGCCAACAGATACGCAGTATTTT	CASSFGLAGGPTDTQYF
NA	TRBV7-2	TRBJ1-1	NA	TGTGCCAGCAGCAAGCAGGCGTGGAACACTGAAGCTTTCTTT	CASSKQAWNTEAFF
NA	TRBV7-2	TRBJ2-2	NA	TGTGCCAGCAGCCCCAACACCGGGGAGCTGTTTTTT	CASSPNTGELFF
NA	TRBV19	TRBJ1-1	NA	TGTGCCAGTAGTGGACGAGGGGGTCTCGAAGCTTTCTTT	CASSGRGGLEAFF
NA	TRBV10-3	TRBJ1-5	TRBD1	TGTGCCATCAGTGAGCCCAGACAGGGGTCCTACAATCAGCCCCAGCATTTT	CAISEPRQGSYNQPQHF
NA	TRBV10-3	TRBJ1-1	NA	TGTGCCATCAGTGAGACGGGCAGGGTAAACACTGAAGCTTTCTTT	CAISETGRVNTEAFF
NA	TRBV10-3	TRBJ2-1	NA	TGTGCCATCAGTGGGGGACAGCGGGAGAGGAATGAGCAGTTCTTC	CAISGGQRERNEQFF
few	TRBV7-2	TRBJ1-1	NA	TGTGCCAGCAGAGCGGGGACGGGGAACACTGAAGCTTTCTTT	CASRAGTGNTEAFF
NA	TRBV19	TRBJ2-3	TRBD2	TGTGCCAGTAGCCGATCCGGGACTAGCGGGAGGGTGGGGTACGCGAATACGCAGTATTTT	CASSRSGTSGRVGYANTQYF
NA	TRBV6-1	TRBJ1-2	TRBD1	TGTGCCAGCAGGGGACAGGGGCAAGGCTATGGCTACACCTTC	CASRGQGQGYGYTF
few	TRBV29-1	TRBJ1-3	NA	TGCAGCGCTACGCAGACTGGAAACACCATATATTTT	CSATQTGNTIYF
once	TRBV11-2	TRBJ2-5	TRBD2	TGTGCCAGCAGCCCCGGACTAGCGGGGCAAGAGACCCAGTACTTC	CASSPGLAGQETQYF
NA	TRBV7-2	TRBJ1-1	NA	TGTGCCAGCAGCCTAATCACTGAAGCTTTCTTT	CASSLITEAFF
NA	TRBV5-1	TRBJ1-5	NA	TGCGCCAGCAGCTTGGACCCGATAAATCAGCCCCAGCATTTT	CASSLDPINQPQHF
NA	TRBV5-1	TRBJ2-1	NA	TGCGCCAGCAGCTTGGTCGGGGACATCTGGTACAATGAGCAGTTCTTC	CASSLVGDIWYNEQFF
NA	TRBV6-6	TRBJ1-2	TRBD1	TGTGCCGGGGGACAGGGTGGTGGCTACACCTTC	CAGGQGGGYTF